Listed below are T cell receptor beta chains from one sample, sequenced in a study of blood T cell repertoires in COVID-19. Here immunoSEQ multiplex PCR was the method, and the copy in TCRdb shows in-frame clones only, minus some. The sample lists 100,000 to 150,000 clones; around 89% were seen once. Sequencing was done on a sample of peripheral blood. These receptor sequences come from a man in his fifties or sixties with active or convalescent COVID-19. CDR3s include the opening cysteine and the closing phenylalanine or tryptophan. A D gene is named only where the DNA matches it firmly. Not every row has a clone size; where given, it reads once, few, many or a size class.

clone_size: NA; d_call: NA; j_call: TRBJ2-5; v_call: TRBV6-1; cdr3_nt: TGTGCCAGCAAGGGGTCCGGGCAAGAGACCCAGTACTTC; cdr3_aa: CASKGSGQETQYF
clone_size: NA; d_call: NA; j_call: TRBJ2-7; v_call: TRBV5-1; cdr3_nt: TGCGCCAGCAGCTTGGCCGCCAGGTACCACGAGCAGTACTTC; cdr3_aa: CASSLAARYHEQYF
clone_size: NA; d_call: TRBD1; j_call: TRBJ2-2; v_call: TRBV6-5; cdr3_nt: TGTGCCAGCCACCGACAGGGGAACACCGGGGAGCTGTTTTTT; cdr3_aa: CASHRQGNTGELFF
clone_size: NA; d_call: TRBD1; j_call: TRBJ2-5; v_call: TRBV2; cdr3_nt: TGTGCCAGCAGGTTGTTTTGGGACAGGACGAGCCAAGAGACCCAGTACTTC; cdr3_aa: CASRLFWDRTSQETQYF
clone_size: NA; d_call: TRBD1; j_call: TRBJ1-2; v_call: TRBV6-2/TRBV6-3; cdr3_nt: TGTGCCAGCAGCCAATTGGACAGGGGGCGCGAAGTTAGGGATGGCTACACCTTC; cdr3_aa: CASSQLDRGREVRDGYTF
clone_size: NA; d_call: TRBD1; j_call: TRBJ2-6; v_call: TRBV3-1/TRBV3-2; cdr3_nt: TGTGCCAGCAGCCAGGGTTCGGGGGACAGGGTGATTGCCGGGGCCAACGTCCTGACTTTC; cdr3_aa: CASSQGSGDRVIAGANVLTF
clone_size: NA; d_call: TRBD1; j_call: TRBJ1-1; v_call: TRBV30; cdr3_nt: TGTGCCTGGAGTGTAAGGGACAGGGGGCTTACTGAAGCTTTCTTT; cdr3_aa: CAWSVRDRGLTEAFF
clone_size: NA; d_call: NA; j_call: TRBJ2-7; v_call: TRBV19; cdr3_nt: TGTGCCAGTAGTATAGGGGACTCATCCTACGAGCAGTACTTC; cdr3_aa: CASSIGDSSYEQYF
clone_size: NA; d_call: NA; j_call: TRBJ1-2; v_call: TRBV2; cdr3_nt: TGTGCCAGCAGCTGGACACGTAGTAACTATGGCTACACCTTC; cdr3_aa: CASSWTRSNYGYTF
clone_size: NA; d_call: NA; j_call: TRBJ1-3; v_call: TRBV11-2; cdr3_nt: TGTGCCAGCAGCTTAGACGGTGGAAACACCATATATTTT; cdr3_aa: CASSLDGGNTIYF
clone_size: NA; d_call: NA; j_call: TRBJ1-4; v_call: TRBV2; cdr3_nt: TGTGCCACCCAGCCGGGGGGCAGGACTAATGAAAAACTGTTTTTT; cdr3_aa: CATQPGGRTNEKLFF
clone_size: once; d_call: TRBD1; j_call: TRBJ2-1; v_call: TRBV29-1; cdr3_nt: TGCAGCGTTCGTGACAGGGGGACAAGGAATGAGCAGTTCTTC; cdr3_aa: CSVRDRGTRNEQFF
clone_size: NA; d_call: NA; j_call: TRBJ1-1; v_call: TRBV18; cdr3_nt: TGTGCCAGCGAAAGGGGCAGGGAAGTCGCTGAAGCTTTCTTT; cdr3_aa: CASERGREVAEAFF
clone_size: NA; d_call: NA; j_call: TRBJ2-1; v_call: TRBV10-2; cdr3_nt: TGCGCCAGCCGGGGCGGGAACTACAATGAGCAGTTCTTC; cdr3_aa: CASRGGNYNEQFF
clone_size: once; d_call: TRBD1; j_call: TRBJ1-2; v_call: TRBV6-4; cdr3_nt: TGTGCCAGCATCCCGGACAGGGGCCCTGATGGCTACACCTTC; cdr3_aa: CASIPDRGPDGYTF
clone_size: NA; d_call: TRBD1; j_call: TRBJ1-6; v_call: TRBV19; cdr3_nt: TGTGCCAGTAGTATCGGGCAGGGACAGGTTAATTCACCCCTCCACTTT; cdr3_aa: CASSIGQGQVNSPLHF
clone_size: once; d_call: TRBD2; j_call: TRBJ2-3; v_call: TRBV9; cdr3_nt: TGTGCCAGCAGCTTAAAGACTAGCGGCACAGATACGCAGTATTTT; cdr3_aa: CASSLKTSGTDTQYF
clone_size: NA; d_call: NA; j_call: TRBJ1-1; v_call: TRBV6-5; cdr3_nt: TGTGCCAGCAGTTACTCGGTTGGAGGAGTCCCTGAAGCTTTCTTT; cdr3_aa: CASSYSVGGVPEAFF
clone_size: once; d_call: NA; j_call: TRBJ2-1; v_call: TRBV1; cdr3_nt: TGCACCAGCAGCCCGACCCCGGGACTAGCGGGAGGGAGCTCCTACAATGAGCAGTTCTTC; cdr3_aa: CTSSPTPGLAGGSSYNEQFF
clone_size: NA; d_call: NA; j_call: TRBJ1-2; v_call: TRBV30; cdr3_nt: TGTGCCTGGAGCGAACCTTCCCCCGGGACACTTTTACGTAATGGCTACACCTTC; cdr3_aa: CAWSEPSPGTLLRNGYTF
clone_size: NA; d_call: TRBD1; j_call: TRBJ1-1; v_call: TRBV12-5; cdr3_nt: TGTGCTAGTGGTTTGTCCCCGGGACAGGGAATCCCTGAAGCTTTCTTT; cdr3_aa: CASGLSPGQGIPEAFF
clone_size: NA; d_call: TRBD1; j_call: TRBJ2-3; v_call: TRBV5-4; cdr3_nt: TGTGCCAGCAGCTCCTACGGGACAGGGGCCGATACGCAGTATTTT; cdr3_aa: CASSSYGTGADTQYF
clone_size: NA; d_call: TRBD2; j_call: TRBJ2-1; v_call: TRBV11-2; cdr3_nt: TGTGCCAGCAGCTTGACTAGCGGGTGGTTGGGTAGTGAGCAGTTCTTC; cdr3_aa: CASSLTSGWLGSEQFF
clone_size: once; d_call: TRBD2; j_call: TRBJ2-5; v_call: TRBV30; cdr3_nt: TGTGCCGGGGCCGGGGTAGCGGGAGGGGGGATGGAGACCCAGTACTTC; cdr3_aa: CAGAGVAGGGMETQYF
clone_size: NA; d_call: TRBD1; j_call: TRBJ2-7; v_call: TRBV25-1; cdr3_nt: TGTGCCAGCAGTGAGAGGGGGACAGGTATTTCCTACGAGCAGTACTTC; cdr3_aa: CASSERGTGISYEQYF
clone_size: NA; d_call: TRBD2; j_call: TRBJ2-2; v_call: TRBV9; cdr3_nt: TGTGCCAGCAGCGTCACTAGCGGGAGCGGGGGCGGGGAGCTGTTTTTT; cdr3_aa: CASSVTSGSGGGELFF
clone_size: NA; d_call: NA; j_call: TRBJ2-7; v_call: TRBV6-2/TRBV6-3; cdr3_nt: TGTGCCAGCAGTTACTTGGCAGGTGGCTACGAGCAGTACTTC; cdr3_aa: CASSYLAGGYEQYF
clone_size: NA; d_call: TRBD1; j_call: TRBJ1-6; v_call: TRBV15; cdr3_nt: TGTGCCACCAGCCAAAGGGGACAGGTCGGGTCACCCCTCCACTTT; cdr3_aa: CATSQRGQVGSPLHF
clone_size: NA; d_call: TRBD2; j_call: TRBJ2-2; v_call: TRBV6-5; cdr3_nt: TGTGCCAGCTTCCTTACTAGCGGAACCACCGGGGAGCTGTTTTTT; cdr3_aa: CASFLTSGTTGELFF
clone_size: NA; d_call: TRBD2; j_call: TRBJ2-1; v_call: TRBV4-1; cdr3_nt: TGCGCCAGCAGCCAACAGCTCTCGGGAGGGCCGGATGAGCAGTTCTTC; cdr3_aa: CASSQQLSGGPDEQFF
clone_size: once; d_call: TRBD1; j_call: TRBJ2-7; v_call: TRBV9; cdr3_nt: TGTGCCAGCAGCCCCCGACAGGGCCAGGGATCCTACGAGCAGTACTTC; cdr3_aa: CASSPRQGQGSYEQYF
clone_size: NA; d_call: NA; j_call: TRBJ2-5; v_call: TRBV18; cdr3_nt: TGTGCCAGCTCACTATCAACAGGGTTTGAAGAGACCCAGTACTTC; cdr3_aa: CASSLSTGFEETQYF
clone_size: NA; d_call: TRBD1; j_call: TRBJ2-3; v_call: TRBV5-6; cdr3_nt: TGTGCCAGCAGCTTCACAGGGGCCGCAGATACGCAGTATTTT; cdr3_aa: CASSFTGAADTQYF
clone_size: NA; d_call: NA; j_call: TRBJ1-2; v_call: TRBV2; cdr3_nt: NA; cdr3_aa: CASSSSDREWKGYTF
clone_size: NA; d_call: TRBD1; j_call: TRBJ2-7; v_call: TRBV6-4; cdr3_nt: TGTGCCAGCATCGGACAGGGGGTTTCCTACGAGCAGTACTTC; cdr3_aa: CASIGQGVSYEQYF
clone_size: NA; d_call: NA; j_call: TRBJ1-2; v_call: TRBV25-1; cdr3_nt: TGTGCCAGCAGTGAGGGGGGGGAGGTATATGGCTACACCTTC; cdr3_aa: CASSEGGEVYGYTF
clone_size: NA; d_call: TRBD1; j_call: TRBJ2-1; v_call: TRBV7-2; cdr3_nt: TGTGCCAGCAGCTTAGTAGGGACAGGGGGCAGGAATGAGCAGTTCTTC; cdr3_aa: CASSLVGTGGRNEQFF
clone_size: NA; d_call: TRBD1; j_call: TRBJ2-7; v_call: TRBV6-2/TRBV6-3; cdr3_nt: TGTGCCAGCAGTTTAACCGGGACAGGGAGCCACGAGCAGTACTTC; cdr3_aa: CASSLTGTGSHEQYF
clone_size: NA; d_call: NA; j_call: TRBJ2-3; v_call: TRBV3-1/TRBV3-2; cdr3_nt: TGTGCCAGCAGCCTCACCGGGACTCGTAGCACAGATACGCAGTATTTT; cdr3_aa: CASSLTGTRSTDTQYF
clone_size: NA; d_call: TRBD1; j_call: TRBJ1-6; v_call: TRBV9; cdr3_nt: TGTGCCAGCAGTCCCGGGACAGGGGATAATTCACCCCTCCACTTT; cdr3_aa: CASSPGTGDNSPLHF
clone_size: NA; d_call: NA; j_call: TRBJ2-4; v_call: TRBV20-1; cdr3_nt: TGCAGTGCTAGTATAGGCGGGGCTGATAACATTCAGTACTTC; cdr3_aa: CSASIGGADNIQYF
clone_size: NA; d_call: TRBD1; j_call: TRBJ1-6; v_call: TRBV2; cdr3_nt: TGTGCCAGCAGTGAAGGGTGGGGACAGTATAATTCACCCCTCCACTTT; cdr3_aa: CASSEGWGQYNSPLHF
clone_size: NA; d_call: TRBD2; j_call: TRBJ2-7; v_call: TRBV5-1; cdr3_nt: TGCGCCAGCAGCTGGGGACTAGCGGGAGGACAGTCGTTCTACGAGCAGTACTTC; cdr3_aa: CASSWGLAGGQSFYEQYF
clone_size: NA; d_call: TRBD1; j_call: TRBJ2-2; v_call: TRBV5-1; cdr3_nt: TGCGCCAGCAGTCGACGACAGGGAGTGGCGAACACCGGGGAGCTGTTTTTT; cdr3_aa: CASSRRQGVANTGELFF
clone_size: NA; d_call: NA; j_call: TRBJ2-3; v_call: TRBV29-1; cdr3_nt: TGCAGCGTTGAAGACGGGGATACGCAGTATTTT; cdr3_aa: CSVEDGDTQYF
clone_size: NA; d_call: NA; j_call: TRBJ1-1; v_call: TRBV30; cdr3_nt: TGTGCCTGGAGTACGAGCAGGGTTGCTGAAGCTTTCTTT; cdr3_aa: CAWSTSRVAEAFF
clone_size: NA; d_call: NA; j_call: TRBJ1-1; v_call: TRBV6-5; cdr3_nt: TGTGCCAGCAGTTACACCGGTCGTGAGACTGAAGCTTTCTTT; cdr3_aa: CASSYTGRETEAFF
clone_size: NA; d_call: TRBD2; j_call: TRBJ2-1; v_call: TRBV29-1; cdr3_nt: TGCAGCGTTGTTCTAGCGGGAGTCGATGAGCAGTTCTTC; cdr3_aa: CSVVLAGVDEQFF
clone_size: NA; d_call: NA; j_call: TRBJ1-1; v_call: TRBV5-4; cdr3_nt: TGTGCCAGCAGCAACCCTCTGGGGGCGAACACTGAAGCTTTCTTT; cdr3_aa: CASSNPLGANTEAFF
clone_size: NA; d_call: TRBD1; j_call: TRBJ1-1; v_call: TRBV7-2; cdr3_nt: TGTGCCAGCAGCGTCCGGGACAGGGGAGGAGCTTTCTTT; cdr3_aa: CASSVRDRGGAFF